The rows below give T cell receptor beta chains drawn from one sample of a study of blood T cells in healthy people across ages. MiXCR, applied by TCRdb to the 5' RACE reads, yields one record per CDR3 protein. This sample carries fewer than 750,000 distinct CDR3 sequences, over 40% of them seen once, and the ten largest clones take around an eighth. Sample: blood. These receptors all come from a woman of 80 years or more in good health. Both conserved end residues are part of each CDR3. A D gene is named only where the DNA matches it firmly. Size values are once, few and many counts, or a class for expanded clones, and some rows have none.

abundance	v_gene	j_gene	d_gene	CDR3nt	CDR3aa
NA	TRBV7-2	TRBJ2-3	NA	TGTGCCAGCACCGCGACGGAGGTGTCGGATACGCAGTATTTT	CASTATEVSDTQYF
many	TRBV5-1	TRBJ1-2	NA	TGCGCCAGCAGCTTGGATGGCAGGGCGGACTATGGCTACACCTTC	CASSLDGRADYGYTF
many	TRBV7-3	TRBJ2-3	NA	TGTGCCAGCAGCTTACGACCGTTAGAGCTGAGGTTCACAGATACGCAGTATTTT	CASSLRPLELRFTDTQYF
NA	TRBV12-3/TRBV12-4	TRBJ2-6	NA	TGTGCCAGCAGTTTAGGGAGTAGCGGTGTGGCCTCTGGGGCCAACGTCCTGACTTTC	CASSLGSSGVASGANVLTF
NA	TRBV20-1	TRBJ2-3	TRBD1	TGCAGTGCTACGGGACAGGGGACAGATACGCAGTATTTT	CSATGQGTDTQYF
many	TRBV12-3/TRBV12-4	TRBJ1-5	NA	TGTGCCAGCAGAACGAATAGCCATCAGCCCCAGCATTTT	CASRTNSHQPQHF
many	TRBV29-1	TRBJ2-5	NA	TGCAGCGCCTACAGGGTGAAAGAGACCCAGTACTTC	CSAYRVKETQYF
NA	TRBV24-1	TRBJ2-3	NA	TGTGCCACCAGTGATTTGTCTCGGGGTAGTGGCACAGATACGCAGTATTTT	CATSDLSRGSGTDTQYF
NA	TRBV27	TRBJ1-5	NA	TGTCCCCGACAGGGCAATCAGCCCCAGCATTTT	CPRQGNQPQHF
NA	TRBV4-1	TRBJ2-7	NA	TGCGCCAGCAGCCAAGGTGTGGTGGGCGAGCAGTACTTC	CASSQGVVGEQYF
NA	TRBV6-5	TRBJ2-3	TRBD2	TGTGCCAGCAGGGGACTAGCCAGCACAGATACGCAGTATTTT	CASRGLASTDTQYF
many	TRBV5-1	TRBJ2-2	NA	TGCGCCAGCAGCTTGGAAGGGGGCACCGGGGAGCTGTTTTTT	CASSLEGGTGELFF
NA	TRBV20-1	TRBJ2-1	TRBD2	TGCAGTGCTAGAGGCGGGAGGGGTGGCGATGAGCAGTTCTTC	CSARGGRGGDEQFF
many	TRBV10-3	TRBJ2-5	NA	TGTGCCATCAGTGTATCCGGGATCCAAGAGACCCAGTACTTC	CAISVSGIQETQYF
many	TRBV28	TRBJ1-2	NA	TGTGCCAGCAGTTTAACGCCAGGGTGGGATGGCTACACCTTC	CASSLTPGWDGYTF
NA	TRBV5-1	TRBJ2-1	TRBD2	TGCGCCAGCGGCTTAGCGGGACTAGCGTACAATGAGCAGTTCTTC	CASGLAGLAYNEQFF
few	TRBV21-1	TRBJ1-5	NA	TGTGCCAGCAGCAACTTACAGGGGGCGCAGGGTCAGCCCCAGCATTTT	CASSNLQGAQGQPQHF
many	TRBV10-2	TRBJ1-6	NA	TGCGCCATCGGGCCTGCTGGATATAATTCACCCCTCCACTTT	CAIGPAGYNSPLHF
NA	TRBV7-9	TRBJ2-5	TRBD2	TGTGCCAGCAGCTTAGGGCTAGCGGGAGGCCTTGAGACCCAGTACTTC	CASSLGLAGGLETQYF
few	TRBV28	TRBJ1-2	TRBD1	TGTGCCAGCAGTGTAGGGACAGATTATGGCTACACCTTC	CASSVGTDYGYTF
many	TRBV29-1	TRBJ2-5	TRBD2	TGCAGCGTTCACCGGGACTATGGGGAAGAGACCCAGTACTTC	CSVHRDYGEETQYF
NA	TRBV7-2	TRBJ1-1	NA	TGTGCCAGCAGCTTAGGTCCGGGGAGGGGCACTGAAGCTTTCTTT	CASSLGPGRGTEAFF
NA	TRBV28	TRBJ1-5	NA	TGTGCCAGCAGTTTATGGACACTTAACAATCAGCCCCAGCATTTT	CASSLWTLNNQPQHF
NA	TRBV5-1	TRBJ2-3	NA	TGCGCCAGCAGCTTATGGAGCGACGGAACAGATACGCAGTATTTT	CASSLWSDGTDTQYF
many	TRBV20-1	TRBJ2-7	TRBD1	TGCAGTCTGGACAGGCCAGGGTACGAGCAGTACTTC	CSLDRPGYEQYF
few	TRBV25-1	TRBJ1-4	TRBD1	TGTGCCAGCAGTGCATCCGCCGGGACAGAAGTCTTCGTCCTTGAAAAACTGTTTTTT	CASSASAGTEVFVLEKLFF
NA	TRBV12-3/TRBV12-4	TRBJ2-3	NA	TGTGCCAGCAGCCAACTCGGGGGAGTTAGCACAGATACGCAGTATTTT	CASSQLGGVSTDTQYF
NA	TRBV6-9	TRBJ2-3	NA	TGTGCCAGCAGTTATCGTGCAGGGAGGCCAGATACGCAGTATTTT	CASSYRAGRPDTQYF
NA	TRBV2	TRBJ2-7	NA	TGTGCCAGCAGTGAAGGCCTAGCCAGCTCCTACGAGCAGTACTTC	CASSEGLASSYEQYF
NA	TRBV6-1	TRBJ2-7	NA	TGTGCCAGCGGCCAGCCGGTCTCTCCTTACGAGCAGTACTTC	CASGQPVSPYEQYF
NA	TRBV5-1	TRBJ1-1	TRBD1	TGCGCCAGCAGCCTGGGGAGGACAGGGAACACTGAAGCTTTCTTT	CASSLGRTGNTEAFF
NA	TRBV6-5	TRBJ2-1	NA	TGTGCCAGCAGTTCAACCGGGACCCTATTCAACAATGAGCAGTTCTTC	CASSSTGTLFNNEQFF
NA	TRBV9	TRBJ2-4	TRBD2	TGTGCCAGCAGCGTAGGACTAGCGGGGGGGCGGGAAAACATTCAGTACTTC	CASSVGLAGGRENIQYF
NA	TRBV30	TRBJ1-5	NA	TGTGCCTGGAGTGCGGGGTTCAATCAGCCCCAGCATTTT	CAWSAGFNQPQHF
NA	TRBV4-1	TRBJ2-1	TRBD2	TGCGCCAGCGCTAGCGGGAGGAGGGATGAGCAGTTCTTC	CASASGRRDEQFF
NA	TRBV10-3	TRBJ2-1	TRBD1	TGTGCCATCAGTGAGGGAGGGGGGACAGGGACCTACAATGAGCAGTTCTTC	CAISEGGGTGTYNEQFF
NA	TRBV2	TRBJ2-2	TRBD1	TGTGCCGGAAGGACAGGGGTGTCAGACGGGGAGCTGTTTTTT	CAGRTGVSDGELFF
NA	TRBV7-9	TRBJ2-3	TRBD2	TGTGCCAGCAGTCCGATGGAGCGGGAGGTTACAGATACGCAGTATTTT	CASSPMEREVTDTQYF
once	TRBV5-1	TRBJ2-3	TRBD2	TGCGCCAGCAGCCCTCCGACTAGCGCTGGGACAGATACGCAGTATTTT	CASSPPTSAGTDTQYF
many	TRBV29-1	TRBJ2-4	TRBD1	TGCAGCGCCGGAAGGGGACAGAGTAGAAACATTCAGTACTTC	CSAGRGQSRNIQYF
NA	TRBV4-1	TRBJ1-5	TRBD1	TGCGCCAGCAGCCAAGAACCCCGGGACAGGTATCAGCCCCAGCATTTT	CASSQEPRDRYQPQHF
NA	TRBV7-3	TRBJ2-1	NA	TGTGCCAGCAGCCCCCTGGGCGGGCAATACAATGAGCAGTTCTTC	CASSPLGGQYNEQFF
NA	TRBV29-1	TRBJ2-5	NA	TGCAGCGTTGAGGGAGGGGGACTCCCGTATGGGCAGTACTTC	CSVEGGGLPYGQYF
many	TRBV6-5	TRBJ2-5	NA	TGTGCCAGCAGTTACGCGCTAGCCCGAGAGACCCAGTACTTC	CASSYALARETQYF
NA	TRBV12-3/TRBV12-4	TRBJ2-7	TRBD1	TGTGCCAGCAGAAGGGGGACAGGCGTCTACGAGCAGTACTTC	CASRRGTGVYEQYF
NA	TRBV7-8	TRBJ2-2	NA	TGTGCCAGCAGCTTCTCACCACTTACCGGGGAGCTGTTTTTT	CASSFSPLTGELFF
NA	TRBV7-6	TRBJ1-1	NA	TGTGCCAGCAGCTTATTGCCAGGAACCATGAACACTGAAGCTTTCTTT	CASSLLPGTMNTEAFF
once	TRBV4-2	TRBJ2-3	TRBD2	TGTGCCAGCAGCCAAGAGGCTAGCGGGAGCACAGATACGCAGTATTTT	CASSQEASGSTDTQYF
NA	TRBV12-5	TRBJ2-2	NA	TGTGCTAGTGGTTTTTGGGCTCCTTCGAACACCGGGGAGCTGTTTTTT	CASGFWAPSNTGELFF
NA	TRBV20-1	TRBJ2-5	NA	TGCAGTGCTAGAGAGGGATTATTCTTTGAGCAGTACTTC	CSAREGLFFEQYF
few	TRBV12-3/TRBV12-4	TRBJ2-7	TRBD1	TGTGCCAGCAGTCCCGACAGGGGGCAGGGCTACAATGAGCAGTACTTC	CASSPDRGQGYNEQYF
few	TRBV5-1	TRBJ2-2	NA	TGCGCCAGCAGCCGCGGGGACGGGAACACCGGGGAGCTGTTTTTT	CASSRGDGNTGELFF
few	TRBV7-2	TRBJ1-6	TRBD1	TGTGCCAGCAGCTTAGGAGGACAGGATAATTCACCCCTCCACTTT	CASSLGGQDNSPLHF
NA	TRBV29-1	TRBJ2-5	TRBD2	TGCAGCGTAGCGGGGGAGTTTGGTGAAGAGACCCAGTACTTC	CSVAGEFGEETQYF
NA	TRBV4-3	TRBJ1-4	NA	TGCGCCAGCAAAGATTTAGAAGCAACTAATGAAAAACTGTTTTTT	CASKDLEATNEKLFF
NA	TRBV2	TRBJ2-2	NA	TGTGCCAGCAATCTAGCGAGAAACACCGGGGAGCTGTTTTTT	CASNLARNTGELFF